The 6 T cell receptor beta chains reported below all come from one sample, sequenced in a study of CD8 T cells in ankylosing spondylitis. Study results and caveats: For ankylosing spondylitis blood, a TCR beta motif of about 8 highly homologous variants appeared characteristic.

TCRdb re-derived calls from the 5' RACE reads in MiXCR, one entry per CDR3 protein. Of about 540,000 distinct CDR3 sequences in the sample, roughly 13% were seen once. These TCRs are of unknown antigen specificity. What was sequenced was blood, either unsorted or a sorted T cell fraction (not recorded which). These receptors all come from a male donor with ankylosing spondylitis.

This clonotype occurred many times. V usage is TRBV7-8 and J usage is TRBJ1-1; D might be TRBD1 (6 bases). Germline CDR1 is SGHVS and CDR2 is FQNEAQ. V gave up 3 bases and J gave up 0 bases, with 11 bases separating them. The CDR3 contains 15 residues. The CDR3 DNA follows: TGTGCCAGCAGCTTGACAGGACAGATGAACACTGAAGCTTTCTTT. Protein: CASSLTGQMNTEAFF.

This sequence joins TRBV3-1 and TRBJ2-5; 7 bases align to TRBD2. CDR3 length equals 13 residues. Per the germline V gene, CDR1 is LGHDT and CDR2 is YNNKEL (reference sequence). With 4 bases clipped from V and 9 bases from J, the junction kept 8 bases outside the gene matches. CDR3 amino acids: CASSRSGVGAQYF. The CDR3 coding sequence is TGTGCCAGCAGCCGAAGCGGGGTCGGGGCCCAGTACTTC.

The table lists this clonotype with a few counts. The V call is TRBV12-3 or TRBV12-4, the J call TRBJ2-3; 7 bases match TRBD2. Trimming at V came to 2 bases and at J to 6 bases, leaving 8 bases not matched to a gene. The CDR3 loop spans 15 amino acids. CDR3 residues: CASSLFAGVWDTQYF. The CDR3 DNA sequence: TGTGCCAGCAGTTTATTCGCGGGAGTTTGGGATACGCAGTATTTT.

This clonotype turned up a few times. The chain has TRBV27 and TRBJ2-7; D gene uncertain. V gave up 9 bases and J gave up 4 bases, with 4 bases separating them. From germline, CDR1 is MNHEY and CDR2 SMNVEV (reference sequence). CDR3 length: 9 amino acids. The CDR3 sequence is CARPYEQYV. The CDR3, as DNA: TGTGCCAGGCCTTACGAGCAGTACGTC.

The chain links TRBV28 to TRBJ2-5; a possible D gene is TRBD2 (5 bases). The CDR3 is 14 residues long. V lost 3 bases, J lost 2 bases, and 10 bases lay in between. The germline V gene encodes CDR1 MDHEN and CDR2 SYDVKM. CDR3 sequence (DNA): TGTGCCAGCAGTTTGGAGGAATTGCAAGAGACCCAGTACTTC. It translates to CASSLEELQETQYF.

The rearrangement uses TRBV5-1 and TRBJ2-6; D unresolved. The V end was cut by 0 bases, the J end by 2 bases, with 9 bases between. CDR3 size: 16 residues. In germline, CDR1 is SGHRS, CDR2 YFSETQ. CDR3 in amino acids: CASSLDPVTGANVLTF. In DNA form, the CDR3 reads TGCGCCAGCAGCTTGGATCCCGTGACTGGGGCCAACGTCCTGACTTTC.